The entry below gives a single T cell receptor beta chain sequence along with its context. The specificity of this receptor is unknown. No clone much larger than this one lies a single base away; base qualities are absent. The record originates from a study of STAT5B mutations in CD4+ large granular lymphocyte leukemia (dated by TCRdb to 2021 to 2024). Turning to the overall study: Among the healthy controls, the CDR3 'QG' motif was associated with a particular HLA allele. The study compared the TCRbeta repertoires of patients with CD4+ T-cell large granular lymphocyte leukemia against those of healthy blood donors. Flow cytometry on FACSCanto II or FACSVerse showed that the purified fractions were more than 95% pure among lymphocytes. Beyond this particular receptor, the publication reports: Main leukemic clonotypes were private to each patient, although 25% to 30% of the main leukemic clonotypes were found at low frequency in the non-leukemic repertoires of other patients. The data were not HLA-matched, and the relatively small sample size could explain the higher clonality seen in CD4+ compared with CD8+ T-LGLL. TRBV06-family usage was enriched among the top patient clones (8/27) compared with healthy controls (2/35). CD4-sorted patient repertoires appeared more clonal than healthy CD4+ repertoires, and this difference persisted after removing the putative leukemic clones.

The immunoSEQ assay at survey resolution was used to sequence TCRbeta rearrangements from genomic DNA. Per the source publication's procedure: In the TCR sequencing data, the smallest productive clonotype frequency that could be detected was 2.59 x 10-5. Analyses included only productive TCRbeta rearrangements, meaning complete and in-frame sequences. The clonality of each sample was calculated as Simpson clonality in the immunoSEQ Analyzer version 3.0. Clones were binned by frequency as very rare, small, medium, large (1-20%) or hyperexpanded (>20%). Generation probabilities were estimated with OLGA 1.2.3, V-gene circos plots were generated with VDJtools, specificities were searched for in VDJdb, and CDR3 motifs were identified with GLIPH. Entries here come from immuneACCESS through TCRdb and include only in-frame sequences with V and J called. Some clones fail to appear in such tables; in the studies checked, an unresolved V gene covers under half of the shortfall, and the cause of the remainder is unknown. V, J and clone size are taken as reported in that table, and D and trimming were inferred from the DNA itself. This sample has some 34,000 clones in its table, and over 60% of those were observed once. The top ten clones comprise approximately 2.4% of the sample.

In the germline V gene, CDR1 corresponds to SGHVS and CDR2 to FQNEAQ. Reading from cysteine to phenylalanine, the CDR3 counts 16 amino acids. Of all the DNA, just the CDR3 is kept, 48 bases in frame from base 1. V is pared back by 5 bases and J by 2 bases, with 19 bases lying between the germline termini. Healthy controls were roughly 40 blood donors whose buffy coats came from the Finnish Red Cross blood service. All TCR-sequenced material derived from peripheral blood: patient blood samples and healthy donor buffy coats. Peripheral blood mononuclear cells were isolated by Ficoll-Hypaque gradient centrifugation. Magnetic purification was used to isolate CD4+ cells from the buffy coats of the healthy controls. The Gentra Puregene Cell and Tissue kit was used to extract genomic DNA, and a Qubit 2.0 fluorometer was used to measure the amount of genomic DNA.

This chain is built from TRBV7-8 and TRBJ2-7; the D gene could be TRBD1 or TRBD2, each one agreeing over 5 bases. The specimen was CD4+ T cells from blood buffy coats. The clonotype originates from a human donor in good health. The CDR3 region reads CASSLSGTEIPYEQYF. Here is the DNA: TGTGCCAGCAGCCTTTCCGGGACCGAGATTCCCTACGAGCAGTACTTC.